This entry concerns a single T cell receptor (beta chain). Antigen: not known. These data come from a study of a mutant IDH1 vaccine in newly diagnosed glioma. At the level of the study: Patients got radiotherapy, temozolomide, or both beforehand, and most got both.

Study findings and constraints: 93.3% of patients showed vaccine-induced immune responses across multiple MHC alleles.

Regarding time point: week 5, during vaccination. One vaccine dose held 300 ug of mutant IDH1 20-mer peptide and came with topical imiquimod. Some clones are missing from TCRdb's copy, which holds only in-frame ones; the method was immunoSEQ multiplex PCR. Here the sample spans over 50,000 clones, around 90% being singletons. CDR1 is SGHVS and CDR2 is FQNEAQ in the germline V gene. This CDR3 contains 15 residues. The ends were cut back, 6 bases at V and 7 bases at J, with 19 bases in the middle. This specimen was PBMCs, taken from a glioma patient whose treatment included an IDH1 peptide vaccine. This receptor was taken from a woman aged 40 to 49 with glioma. The chain has TRBV7-8 and TRBJ2-1; perhaps TRBD2 as D (6 bases). CDR3: CASRSAGPFWNEQFF. DNA of the CDR3: TGTGCCAGCAGGTCAGCGGGCCCGTTCTGGAATGAGCAGTTCTTC.